These 5 T cell receptor beta chains came from one sample sequenced in a study of T cells after yellow fever vaccination. TCRdb used MiXCR to reprocess the 5' RACE reads, holding one entry per CDR3 protein. The sample includes under 500,000 distinct CDR3 sequences, approximately 18% of them seen just once. Here the sequenced sample was PBMCs, taken before the yellow fever booster vaccination. These receptors originate from a young man who received the YFV17D yellow fever vaccine.

The V call is TRBV7-9, the J call TRBJ1-4; D is possibly TRBD1 (5 bases). From germline, CDR1 is SEHNR and CDR2 FQNEAQ (reference sequence). The CDR3 contains 17 residues. Trimming pared 0 bases from V and 8 bases from J, leaving 19 bases between. DNA of the CDR3: TGTGCCAGCAGCTTAGCGATCGGGGCAGAGCGGTGGGAAAAACTGTTTTTT. Residues: CASSLAIGAERWEKLFF.

This sequence joins TRBV6-1 and TRBJ1-1; perhaps TRBD1 as D (5 bases). Trimming took 6 bases from V and 0 from J, leaving 14 bases between them. Germline loops: CDR1 MNHNS, CDR2 SASEGT. CDR3 length: 15 amino acids. CDR3 amino acids: CASRAQQAMNTEAFF. The DNA for the CDR3 is TGTGCCAGCAGAGCGCAACAGGCGATGAACACTGAAGCTTTCTTT.

V and J are TRBV15 and TRBJ2-3, with D maybe TRBD2 (6 bases). Germline CDR1 reads LNHNV; CDR2 reads YYDKDF (reference sequence). CDR3 size: 17 residues. V shed 3 bases and J shed 0 bases, with 16 bases lying between them. CDR3 region: CATSSASGTSSTDTQYF. The CDR3 DNA follows: TGTGCCACCAGCAGTGCCTCCGGGACTTCTAGCACAGATACGCAGTATTTT.

This clonotype has more than one count but fewer than ten. The chain is built from TRBV15 and TRBJ1-2; no clear D gene. V gave up 1 base and J gave up 6 bases, with 9 bases separating them. CDR1 LNHNV and CDR2 YYDKDF come from the germline V gene (reference sequence). The CDR3 is made up of 13 amino acids. The CDR3 DNA follows: TGTGCCACCAGCAGAGGGTCTCCGGATGGCTACACCTTC. This gives the protein CATSRGSPDGYTF.

The sample holds many counts of this clonotype. This chain links TRBV20-1 with TRBJ1-5, with TRBD1 identical over 8 bases. J was trimmed by 3 bases and V by 0 bases; bases with no gene match: 4. The CDR3 spans 15 residues. Per germline, CDR1 DFQATT and CDR2 SNEGSKA (reference sequence). CDR3 loop: CSARERDRFNQPQHF. For the CDR3, the DNA is TGCAGTGCTAGAGAAAGGGACAGGTTCAATCAGCCCCAGCATTTT.